This T cell receptor (beta chain) was observed in a study of T-cell reconstitution after alpha-beta-depleted transplantation in children. Library preparation (for TCRbeta) was performed with unique molecular identifiers. TCRdb re-called the PCR reads with MiXCR, one entry per CDR3 protein. The sample has over 80,000 distinct CDR3 sequences, 20% to 30% seen once; the top ten hold 20% to 25%. The CDR3 contains 17 residues. The germline V gene has CDR1 MDHEN and CDR2 SYDVKM. Unmatched junction bases numbered 14, after V lost 6 bases and J lost 1 base. The chain employs TRBV28 and TRBJ1-1; 7 bases align to TRBD1. This clonotype was sampled from a boy younger than 10 with acute lymphoblastic leukemia, due to receive a stem cell transplant. Sequenced material: PBMCs, taken before TCRalphabeta/CD19-depleted stem cell transplant. CDR3 DNA: TGTGCCAGCAGACCTACCGCCCACAGGGGAAGGAACACTGAAGCTTTCTTT. Its translation: CASRPTAHRGRNTEAFF.